The entry below gives a single TCR beta chain sequence along with its context. What it recognizes is unknown. Primers: 60 Vbeta forward and 13 Jbeta reverse. Produced via immunoSEQ multiplex PCR; TCRdb's table is partial and in-frame only. The table records fewer than 150,000 clones, 60% to 80% of them present only once. Germline V gene data show CDR1 as SGHNT and CDR2 as YENEEA. The V end lost 1 base, the J end lost 5 bases, and 11 bases lay between the germline ends. The CDR3 is made up of 14 amino acids. This sample was taken from a study of cytomegalovirus exposure and HLA in healthy donors. The overall study: Within the Caucasian-associated ancestry cluster were around 81% of the roughly 380 genotyped donors.

Study results and limitations: In an earlier analysis, about 87% or about 30%: the productive usage of most TCR beta V segments. Differences between HLA loci emerged in a later analysis of TCR association rates, with DRB1 most and HLA-C fewest.

The specimen sequenced was PBMCs. The V and J genes are TRBV11-3 and TRBJ2-5; D uncertain. This TCR was sampled from a woman aged 25-40 years in good health and CMV-seropositive. CDR3 bases: TGTGCCAGCAGCTTAGCAGTGGGCCGGGAGACCCAGTACTTC. Translating gives CASSLAVGRETQYF.